This T cell receptor (beta chain) came from a study of shared clonotypes between healthy human individuals. Study-level information: Donor ages ranged 18 to 49 years: a couple of women, three men. Broader study findings: Only blood was sampled, and tissue TCR repertoires likely differ from blood ones.

The CDR3 consists of 16 residues. Trimming cost V 5 bases and J 0 bases; bases outside gene matches: 4. From germline, CDR1 is SNHLY and CDR2 FYNNEI. TCRdb keeps only in-frame clones here, not all; method: immunoSEQ multiplex PCR. The sample has around 500,000 clones, around 85% seen once. Those who donated, Caucasian adults without exception, all lived in Nashville, Tennessee. Genomic DNA for unsorted samples, which was extracted with the QIAamp DNA Blood Mini kit, came from approximately 90 million PBMCs. Concerning this clone: As yet, its antigen is unknown.

The clonotype comes from a woman between 40 and 55 years old in good health. Some clones in this sample may be carry-over from other donors' samples. This chain connects TRBV2 to TRBJ2-6, with 7 bases fitting TRBD1. The sequenced sample consisted of PBMCs. CDR3 DNA: TGTGCCAGCAGTAGGGACAGTTCCTCTGGGGCCAACGTCCTGACTTTC. This encodes CASSRDSSSGANVLTF. Combining the CDR3 with reference TRBV2 and TRBJ2-6 gives the whole variable domain EPEVTQTPSHQVTQMGQEVILRCVPISNHLYFYWYRQILGQKVEFLVSFYNNEISEKSEIFDDQFSVERPDGSNFTLKIRSTKLEDSAMYFCASSRDSSSGANVLTFGAGSRLTVL.